These T cell receptor beta chains were read from a single sample in a study of shared clonotypes between healthy human individuals. Here immunoSEQ multiplex PCR was the method, and the copy in TCRdb shows in-frame clones only, minus some. The sample lists about 79,000 clones; about 61% were seen once. Sequencing was carried out using memory CD8+ T cells sorted from blood. These receptor sequences come from a man aged 25-45 years in good health. Each CDR3 is given without its conserved first and last residue.

cdr3_length v_call cdr3_aa
12 TRBV30 AWSVPGAPYEQY
10 TRBV27 ASKQSPGEQF
11 TRBV2 ASSGVALDTQY
15 TRBV7-6 ASSPWGAGRERETQY
9 TRBV6-1 ASSRGLEAF
10 TRBV7-9 ASSLVWREQF
13 TRBV7-9 ASSSQIDATYEQY
12 TRBV29-1 SVEDHLGNYGYT
12 TRBV15 ATSRRDAQETQY
10 TRBV10-3 AISGEGNEQF
19 TRBV2 ASSEYPLLAGVGLYQETQY
11 TRBV7-6 ASSLAERYEQY
14 TRBV11-1 ASSLRTGENQETQY
15 TRBV14 ASSLGLPSSGANVLT
12 TRBV27 ASSTILQRETQY
13 TRBV5-4 ASSNAGGSTYEQY
14 TRBV7-9 ASSHLGLEANYGYT
11 TRBV19 ASSHRGGNEQY
12 TRBV7-9 ASSSIAPNQPQH
12 TRBV4-1 ASRSQGRNYGYT
12 TRBV5-6 ASSLSGAAYEQY
12 TRBV5-1 ASMDPGGDNEQF
11 TRBV4-1 ASSQEGRGIAF
9 TRBV28 ASSPHYEQY
13 TRBV15 ATSRDLTGVYEQY
15 TRBV4-3 ASSQEGPGQGNEKLF
12 TRBV19 ASSIEGGAYEQY
14 TRBV13 ASSFPSGGTINEQF
16 TRBV7-2 ASAGGGLAGNAQETQY
11 TRBV15 ATRGSVEVTQY
13 TRBV6-6 ASKTQGEANEKLF
15 TRBV13 ASSPRGLAGDVNEQF
12 TRBV7-9 ASSLEGISNEQF
11 TRBV11-2 ASSLTAANEQF
13 TRBV9 ASSTGVGLGYGYT
10 TRBV14 ASSQGGVEQF
12 TRBV5-6 ASNRLADKNIQY
17 TRBV11-2 ASSLFAGLAGAIYNEQF
14 TRBV6-1 ASSEADWRAGYEQY
11 TRBV7-9 ASSGTDRREQY
14 TRBV10-3 AITTGNLVSGNEQF
14 TRBV27 ASSLFSPITGGEQY
13 TRBV15 ATSRKRQGWETQY
14 TRBV9 ASSVSGYSSYNEQF
9 TRBV11-2 ASSLGGEAF
13 TRBV7-2 ASSLSDTRLGKLF
12 TRBV2 ASSEPTLLETQY
12 TRBV4-1 ASSQEQGFGEQY